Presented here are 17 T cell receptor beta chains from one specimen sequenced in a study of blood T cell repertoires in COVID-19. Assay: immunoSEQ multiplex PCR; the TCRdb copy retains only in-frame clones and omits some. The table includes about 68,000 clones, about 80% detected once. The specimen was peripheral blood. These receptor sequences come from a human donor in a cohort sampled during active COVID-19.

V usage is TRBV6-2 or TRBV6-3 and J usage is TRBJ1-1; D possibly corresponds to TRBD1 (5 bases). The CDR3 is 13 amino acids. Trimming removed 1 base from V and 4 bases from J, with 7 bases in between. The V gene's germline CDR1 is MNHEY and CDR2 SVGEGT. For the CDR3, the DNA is TGTGCCAGCAGTTACTTCGGGGGCACTGAAGCTTTCTTT. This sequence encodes CASSYFGGTEAFF.

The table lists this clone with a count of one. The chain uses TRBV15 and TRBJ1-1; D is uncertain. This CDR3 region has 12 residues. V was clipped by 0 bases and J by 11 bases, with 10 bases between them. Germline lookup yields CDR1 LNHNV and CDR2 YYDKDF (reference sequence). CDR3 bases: TGTGCCACCAGCAGAGATGGTCGGCGGGCTTTCTTT. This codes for CATSRDGRRAFF.

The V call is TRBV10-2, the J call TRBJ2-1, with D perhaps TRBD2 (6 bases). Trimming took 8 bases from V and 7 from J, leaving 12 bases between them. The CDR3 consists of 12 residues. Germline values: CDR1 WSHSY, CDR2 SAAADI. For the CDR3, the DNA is TGCGCCAGCGGGGCGGGGTGGAATGAGCAGTTCTTC. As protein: CASGAGWNEQFF.

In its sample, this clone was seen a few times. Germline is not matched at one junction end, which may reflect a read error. Here the CDR3 reads CASQLSDQPQHF. DNA for the CDR3: TGTGCCAGCCAGCTTAGCGATCAGCCCCAGCATTTT. This rearrangement joins TRBV28 to TRBJ1-5; D gene ambiguous. Per the germline V gene, CDR1 is MDHEN and CDR2 is SYDVKM. The CDR3 runs to 12 residues.

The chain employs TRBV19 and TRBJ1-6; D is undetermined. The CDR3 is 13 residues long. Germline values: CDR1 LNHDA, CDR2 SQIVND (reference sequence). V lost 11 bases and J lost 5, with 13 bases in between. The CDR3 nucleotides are TGTGCCTCCAACAGCCGACATAATTCACCCCTCCACTTT. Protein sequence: CASNSRHNSPLHF.

Written as DNA, the CDR3 is TGTGCCAGCAGCTTGCCCAACCCGATGACAGGGGCTGGGGCCAACGTCCTGACTTTC. Its protein product is CASSLPNPMTGAGANVLTF. The chain links TRBV5-4 to TRBJ2-6; TRBD1 aligns across 8 bases. This CDR3 is 19 amino acids long. Germline values: CDR1 SGHNT, CDR2 YYREEE (reference sequence). The J segment lost 2 bases and the V segment lost 1 base, leaving 11 bases of the junction unmatched.

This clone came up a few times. The CDR3: CASSQGAGGGNEQFF. In DNA, the CDR3 is TGTGCCAGCAGCCAAGGGGCGGGTGGTGGGAACGAACAGTTCTTC. The V gene is TRBV4-2, the J gene TRBJ2-1; D might be TRBD2 (5 bases). Between the trimmed V and J ends, which lost 1 base and 13 bases, there was a span of 20 bases. This CDR3 spans 15 amino acids. The germline V gene has CDR1 LGHNA and CDR2 YNFKEQ.

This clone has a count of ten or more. CDR3 residues: CASSQPRGTGDNEQFF. CDR3 coding DNA: TGTGCCAGCAGTCAGCCCCGCGGGACAGGGGACAATGAGCAGTTCTTC. The genes are TRBV27 and TRBJ2-1, with 10 bases that match TRBD1. V lost 5 bases and J lost 5; bases outside the gene matches: 9. There are 16 residues in the CDR3. Germline CDR1 is MNHEY and CDR2 is SMNVEV (reference sequence).

CDR3 in DNA: TGCAGCGTTGTTGGGCAGGTTGAAGCTTTCTTT. This sequence encodes CSVVGQVEAFF. V is TRBV29-1 and J is TRBJ1-1; D gene uncertain. V lost 4 bases and J lost 7, with 10 bases in between. The CDR3 is 11 residues long. The germline V gene encodes CDR1 SQVTM and CDR2 ANQGSEA. Drawing the rest from reference TRBV29-1 and TRBJ1-1, the complete variable domain is SAVISQKPSRDICQRGTSLTIQCQVDSQVTMMFWYRQQPGQSLTLIATANQGSEATYESGFVIDKFPISRPNLTFSTLTVSNMSPEDSSIYLCSVVGQVEAFFGQGTRLTVV.

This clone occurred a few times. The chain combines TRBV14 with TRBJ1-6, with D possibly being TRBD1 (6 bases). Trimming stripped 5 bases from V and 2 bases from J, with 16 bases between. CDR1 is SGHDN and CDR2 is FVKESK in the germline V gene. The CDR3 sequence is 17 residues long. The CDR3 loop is CASSSRGGRTYNSPLHF. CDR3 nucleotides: TGTGCCAGCAGCTCCAGGGGTGGCAGAACCTATAATTCACCCCTCCACTTT.

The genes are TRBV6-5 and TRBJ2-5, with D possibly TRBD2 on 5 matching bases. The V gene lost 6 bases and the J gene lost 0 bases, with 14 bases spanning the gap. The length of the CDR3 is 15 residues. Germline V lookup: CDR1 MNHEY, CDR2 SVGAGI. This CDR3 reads CASSRGPSNQETQYF. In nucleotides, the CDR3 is TGTGCCAGCAGCCGAGGACCTAGCAACCAAGAGACCCAGTACTTC.

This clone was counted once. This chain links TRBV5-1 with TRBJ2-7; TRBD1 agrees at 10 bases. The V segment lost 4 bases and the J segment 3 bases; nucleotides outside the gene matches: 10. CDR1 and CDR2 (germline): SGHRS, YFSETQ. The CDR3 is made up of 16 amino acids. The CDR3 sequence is CASSKTPGQGNYEQYF. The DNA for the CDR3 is TGCGCCAGCAGCAAGACTCCGGGACAGGGGAACTACGAGCAGTACTTC.

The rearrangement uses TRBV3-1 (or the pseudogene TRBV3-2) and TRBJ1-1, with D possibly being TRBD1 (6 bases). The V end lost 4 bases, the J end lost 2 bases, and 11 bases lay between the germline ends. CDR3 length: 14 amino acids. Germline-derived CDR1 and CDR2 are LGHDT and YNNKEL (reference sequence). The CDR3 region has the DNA TGTGCCAGCAGCCCTCGAGGGGGAAACACTGAAGCTTTCTTT. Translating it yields CASSPRGGNTEAFF.

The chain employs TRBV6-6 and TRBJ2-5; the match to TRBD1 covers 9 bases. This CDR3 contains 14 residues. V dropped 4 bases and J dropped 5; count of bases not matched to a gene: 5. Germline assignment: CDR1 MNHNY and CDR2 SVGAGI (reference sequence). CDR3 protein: CASSSGQGTETQYF. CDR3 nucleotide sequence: TGTGCCAGCAGTTCCGGACAGGGGACGGAGACCCAGTACTTC.

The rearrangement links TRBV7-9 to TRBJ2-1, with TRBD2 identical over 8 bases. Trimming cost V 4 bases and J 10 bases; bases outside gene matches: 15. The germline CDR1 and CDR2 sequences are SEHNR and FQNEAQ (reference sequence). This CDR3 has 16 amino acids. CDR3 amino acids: CASSSWTSSLVGEQFF. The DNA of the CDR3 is TGTGCCAGCAGCTCCTGGACTAGCTCCTTAGTTGGCGAGCAGTTCTTC. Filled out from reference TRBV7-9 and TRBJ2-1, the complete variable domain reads DTGVSQNPRHKITKRGQNVTFRCDPISEHNRLYWYRQTLGQGPEFLTYFQNEAQLEKSRLLSDRFSAERPKGSFSTLEIQRTEQGDSAMYLCASSSWTSSLVGEQFFGPGTRLTVL.

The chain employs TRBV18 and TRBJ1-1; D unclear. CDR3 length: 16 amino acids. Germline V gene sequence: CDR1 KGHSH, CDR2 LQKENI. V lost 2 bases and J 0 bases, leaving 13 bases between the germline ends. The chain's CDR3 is CASSPSGGLMNTEAFF. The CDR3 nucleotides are TGTGCCAGCTCACCATCGGGAGGCCTTATGAACACTGAAGCTTTCTTT. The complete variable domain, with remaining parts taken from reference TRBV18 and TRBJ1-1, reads NAGVMQNPRHLVRRRGQEARLRCSPMKGHSHVYWYRQLPEEGLKFMVYLQKENIIDESGMPKERFSAEFPKEGPSILRIQQVVRGDSAAYFCASSPSGGLMNTEAFFGQGTRLTVV.

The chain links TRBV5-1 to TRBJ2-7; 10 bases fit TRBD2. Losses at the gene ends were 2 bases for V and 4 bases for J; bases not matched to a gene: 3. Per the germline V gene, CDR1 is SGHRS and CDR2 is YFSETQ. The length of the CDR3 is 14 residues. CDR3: CASSLERGGYEQYF. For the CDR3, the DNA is TGCGCCAGCAGCTTAGAGCGGGGGGGGTACGAGCAGTACTTC.